Described below is a single T cell receptor beta chain sequence and its context. The same CDR3 can be traced to other DNA sequences in this sample. Primers: 60 Vbeta forward and 13 Jbeta reverse. TCRdb keeps only in-frame clones here, not all; method: immunoSEQ multiplex PCR. The table has around 130,000 clones, about 8.5% seen once. This sample is drawn from a study of cytomegalovirus exposure and HLA in healthy donors. Trimming pared 6 bases from V and 0 bases from J, leaving 6 bases between. The CDR3 totals 13 residues. Germline V lookup: CDR1 SEHNR, CDR2 FQNEAQ (reference sequence). This clonotype originated in a man in his forties or fifties in good health and CMV-seronegative. The sequenced material came from PBMCs. V is TRBV7-9 and J is TRBJ1-3; a weak D match, TRBD1 (5 bases). The DNA for the CDR3 is TGTGCCAGCAGGGACATCTCTGGAAACACCATATATTTT. Its protein product is CASRDISGNTIYF.